The rows below give T cell receptor beta chains drawn from one sample of a study of blood T cell repertoires in COVID-19. Libraries were prepared by immunoSEQ multiplex PCR; TCRdb keeps only in-frame clonotypes and omits some of them. Found here are approximately 120,000 clones, roughly 84% of them singletons; the top ten hold approximately 7.9%. The specimen sequenced was peripheral blood. The receptors shown here come from a woman over 75 with active or convalescent COVID-19. CDR3s include the opening cysteine and the closing phenylalanine or tryptophan. A D gene is named only where the DNA matches it firmly.

J | D | V | CDR3
TRBJ2-3 | . | TRBV19 | CASSISATVSTDTQYF
TRBJ2-1 | . | TRBV15 | CATSRDPAGSYNEQFF
TRBJ2-7 | TRBD2 | TRBV3-1/TRBV3-2 | CASSQGLSPYEQYF
TRBJ2-5 | . | TRBV18 | CASSPIQETQYF
TRBJ1-2 | TRBD1 | TRBV14 | CASSHEQGAFAYGYTF
TRBJ1-2 | TRBD1 | TRBV28 | CASSSGTGVNYGYTF
TRBJ2-2 | TRBD2 | TRBV2 | CASSDSGGSILVGDTGELFF
TRBJ1-2 | TRBD1 | TRBV6-5 | CASSPRTGKNYGYTF
TRBJ2-1 | TRBD2 | TRBV6-6 | CASGTSGYNEQFF
TRBJ2-7 | . | TRBV7-3 | CASSLTQGSYEQYF
TRBJ1-2 | . | TRBV20-1 | CSAGRGGYTF
TRBJ2-1 | TRBD2 | TRBV7-9 | CASSFGLRVAGGNEQFF
TRBJ1-3 | . | TRBV20-1 | CSASFHAGNTIYF
TRBJ2-1 | TRBD1 | TRBV28 | CASSRTGAHNEQFF
TRBJ2-7 | . | TRBV6-5 | CASRPGAQGDYEQYF
TRBJ1-1 | . | TRBV7-9 | CASSSQLNTEAFF
TRBJ1-1 | . | TRBV6-5 | CASSYTRGQIEAFF
TRBJ2-1 | . | TRBV2 | CASARRRNYNEQFF
TRBJ1-1 | TRBD1 | TRBV28 | CASSIPLGQGVTEAFF
TRBJ1-1 | TRBD1 | TRBV19 | CASSISQGGNTEAFF
TRBJ2-3 | TRBD1 | TRBV12-3/TRBV12-4 | CASSARQGLTQYF
TRBJ2-5 | TRBD1 | TRBV7-9 | CASSLGAGGQETQYF
TRBJ2-7 | . | TRBV20-1 | CSASQAHEQYF
TRBJ2-7 | TRBD1 | TRBV5-4 | CASSLTGGDEQYF
TRBJ2-5 | TRBD2 | TRBV5-1 | CASSPPSGSETQYF
TRBJ2-3 | TRBD2 | TRBV24-1 | CATSAAAGHTDTQYF
TRBJ1-1 | . | TRBV2 | CASSGLGVVGTEAFF
TRBJ1-2 | . | TRBV30 | CAWSQMPVRYGYTF
TRBJ1-3 | . | TRBV18 | CASSPRVEGDGNTIYF
TRBJ1-2 | . | TRBV7-9 | CASSVMSAGIYGYTF